This T cell receptor (beta chain) was captured by sequencing in a study of T cell responses to AZD1222 COVID-19 vaccine. Regarding this clone: Its antigen is currently unknown.

Per germline, CDR1 LNHDA and CDR2 SQIVND (reference sequence). The CDR3 loop spans 14 amino acids. V was shortened by 6 bases and J by 8 bases, with 16 bases between the two germline ends. The study's findings and limits: White British donors predominated, females outnumbered males, and clonal diversity was possibly underestimated.

Libraries were prepared by immunoSEQ multiplex PCR; TCRdb keeps only in-frame clonotypes and omits some of them. Found here are just under 95,000 clones, nearly 90% of them singletons; the top ten hold 13%. The sequence was collected from an adult in good health. V usage is TRBV19 and J usage is TRBJ1-4, with D possibly TRBD1 on 5 matching bases. The sample was peripheral blood, taken on day 0 of AZD1222 vaccination. CDR3 nucleotides: TGTGCCAGTAGACGGGACCCTTCGGAGGAAAAACTGTTTTTT. Residues: CASRRDPSEEKLFF.